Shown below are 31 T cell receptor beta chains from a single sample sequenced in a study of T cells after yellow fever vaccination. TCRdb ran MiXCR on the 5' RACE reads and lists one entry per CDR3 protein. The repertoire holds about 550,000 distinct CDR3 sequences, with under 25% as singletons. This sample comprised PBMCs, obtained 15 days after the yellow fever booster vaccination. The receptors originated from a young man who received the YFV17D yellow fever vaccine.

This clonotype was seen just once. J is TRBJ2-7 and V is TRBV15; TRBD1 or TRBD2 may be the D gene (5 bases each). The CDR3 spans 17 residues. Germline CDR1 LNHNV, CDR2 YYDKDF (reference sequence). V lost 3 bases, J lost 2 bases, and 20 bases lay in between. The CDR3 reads CATSSSRIGTLTYEQYF. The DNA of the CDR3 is TGTGCCACCAGCAGCTCCAGGATTGGGACGTTAACCTACGAGCAGTACTTC.

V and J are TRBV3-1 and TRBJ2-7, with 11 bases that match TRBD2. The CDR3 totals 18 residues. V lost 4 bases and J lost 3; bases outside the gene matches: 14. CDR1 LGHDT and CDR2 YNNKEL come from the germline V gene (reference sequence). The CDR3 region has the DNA TGTGCCAGCAGCCGCGAGGTTACTAGCGGGAGTAGGTACTACGAGCAGTACTTC. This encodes CASSREVTSGSRYYEQYF.

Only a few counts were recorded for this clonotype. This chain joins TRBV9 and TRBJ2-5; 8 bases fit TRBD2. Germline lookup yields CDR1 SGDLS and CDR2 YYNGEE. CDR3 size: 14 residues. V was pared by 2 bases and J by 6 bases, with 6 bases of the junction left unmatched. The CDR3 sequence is CASSVRSGSQTQYF. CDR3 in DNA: TGTGCCAGCAGCGTTAGAAGCGGGAGTCAGACCCAGTACTTC.

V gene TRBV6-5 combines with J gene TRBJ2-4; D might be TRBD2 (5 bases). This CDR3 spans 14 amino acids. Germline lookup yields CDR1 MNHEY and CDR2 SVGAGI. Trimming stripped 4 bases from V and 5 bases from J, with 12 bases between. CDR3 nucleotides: TGTGCCAGCAGTTCCCTAAACGGGGAAAACATTCAGTACTTC. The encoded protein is CASSSLNGENIQYF.

The CDR3 DNA sequence: TGCGCCAGCAGCCAGGACCTCGGGACTAGCGACCGACCGTACTTC. Translating it yields CASSQDLGTSDRPYF. J is TRBJ2-4 and V is TRBV4-3; TRBD2 matches at 10 bases. Germline CDR1 reads LGHNA; CDR2 reads YSLEER. CDR3 size: 15 residues. V lost 3 bases, J lost 15 bases, and 14 bases stayed unmatched.

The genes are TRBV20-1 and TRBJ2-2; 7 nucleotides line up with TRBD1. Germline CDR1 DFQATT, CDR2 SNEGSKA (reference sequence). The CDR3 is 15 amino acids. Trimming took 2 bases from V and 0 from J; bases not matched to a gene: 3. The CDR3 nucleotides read TGCAGTGCTAGACTAACAGGGGCGAACACCGGGGAGCTGTTTTTT. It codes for CSARLTGANTGELFF.

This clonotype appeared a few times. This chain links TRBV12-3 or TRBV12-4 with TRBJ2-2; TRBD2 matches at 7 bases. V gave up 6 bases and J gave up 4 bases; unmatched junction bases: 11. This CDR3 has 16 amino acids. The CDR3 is CASRPDVGGTTGELFF. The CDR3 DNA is TGTGCCAGCAGACCCGATGTCGGGGGGACCACCGGGGAGCTGTTTTTT.

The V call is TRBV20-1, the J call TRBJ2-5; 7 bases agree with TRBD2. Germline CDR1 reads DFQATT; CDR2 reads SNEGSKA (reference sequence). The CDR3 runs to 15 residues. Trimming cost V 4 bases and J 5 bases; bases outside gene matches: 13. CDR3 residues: CSATSAGELRETQYF. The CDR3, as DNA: TGCAGTGCTACTTCTGCGGGAGAACTTAGGGAGACCCAGTACTTC.

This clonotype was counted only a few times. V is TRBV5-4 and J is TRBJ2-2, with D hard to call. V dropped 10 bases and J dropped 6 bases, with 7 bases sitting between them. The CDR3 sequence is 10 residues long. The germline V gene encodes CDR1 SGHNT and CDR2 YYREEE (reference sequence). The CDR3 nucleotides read TGTGCCCCCAGGCCCGGGGAGCTGTTTTTT. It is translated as CAPRPGELFF.

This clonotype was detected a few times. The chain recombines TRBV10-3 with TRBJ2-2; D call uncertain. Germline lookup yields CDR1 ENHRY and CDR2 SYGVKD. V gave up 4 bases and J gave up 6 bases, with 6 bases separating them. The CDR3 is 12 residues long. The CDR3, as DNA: TGTGCCATCAGTGTGATGTCCGGGGAGCTGTTTTTT. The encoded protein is CAISVMSGELFF.

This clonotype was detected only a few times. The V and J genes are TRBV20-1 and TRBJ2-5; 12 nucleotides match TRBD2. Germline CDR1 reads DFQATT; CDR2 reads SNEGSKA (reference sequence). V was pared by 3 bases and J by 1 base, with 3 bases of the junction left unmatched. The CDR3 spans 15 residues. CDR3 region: CSASLAGGPQETQYF. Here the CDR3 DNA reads TGCAGTGCTAGCCTAGCGGGAGGGCCCCAAGAGACCCAGTACTTC.

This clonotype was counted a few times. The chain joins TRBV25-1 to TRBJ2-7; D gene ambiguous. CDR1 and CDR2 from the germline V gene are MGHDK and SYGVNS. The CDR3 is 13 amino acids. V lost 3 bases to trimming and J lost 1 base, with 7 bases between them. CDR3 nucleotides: TGTGCCAGCAGTGATTTGGGTTCCTACGAGCAGTACTTC. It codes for CASSDLGSYEQYF.

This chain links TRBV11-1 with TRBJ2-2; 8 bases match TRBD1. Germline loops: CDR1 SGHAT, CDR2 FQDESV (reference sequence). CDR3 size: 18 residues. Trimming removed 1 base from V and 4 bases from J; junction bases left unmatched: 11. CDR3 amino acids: CASSLEETGDRGTGELFF. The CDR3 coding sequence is TGTGCCAGCAGCTTAGAAGAGACAGGGGATCGTGGCACCGGGGAGCTGTTTTTT.

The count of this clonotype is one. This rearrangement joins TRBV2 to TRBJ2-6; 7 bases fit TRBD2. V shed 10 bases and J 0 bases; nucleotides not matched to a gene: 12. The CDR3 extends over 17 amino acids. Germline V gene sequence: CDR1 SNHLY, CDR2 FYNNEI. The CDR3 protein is CATSWGGQGSGANVLTF. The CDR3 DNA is TGTGCCACCTCGTGGGGGGGTCAAGGCTCTGGGGCCAACGTCCTGACTTTC.

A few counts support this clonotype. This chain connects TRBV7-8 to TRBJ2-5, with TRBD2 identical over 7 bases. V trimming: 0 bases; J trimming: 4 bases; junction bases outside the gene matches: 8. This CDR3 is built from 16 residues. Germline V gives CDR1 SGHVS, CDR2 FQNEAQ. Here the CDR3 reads CASSLAGGPLRETQYF. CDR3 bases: TGTGCCAGCAGCTTAGCGGGAGGGCCTTTGAGAGAGACCCAGTACTTC.

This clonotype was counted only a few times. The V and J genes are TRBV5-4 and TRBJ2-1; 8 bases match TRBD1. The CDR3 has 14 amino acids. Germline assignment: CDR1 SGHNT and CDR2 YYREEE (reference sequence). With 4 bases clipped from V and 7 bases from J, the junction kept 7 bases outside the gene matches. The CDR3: CASSQGQGQNEQFF. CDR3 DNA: TGTGCCAGCAGCCAAGGACAGGGTCAAAATGAGCAGTTCTTC. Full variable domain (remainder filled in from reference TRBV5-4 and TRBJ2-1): ETGVTQSPTHLIKTRGQQVTLRCSSQSGHNTVSWYQQALGQGPQFIFQYYREEENGRGNFPPRFSGLQFPNYSSELNVNALELDDSALYLCASSQGQGQNEQFFGPGTRLTVL.

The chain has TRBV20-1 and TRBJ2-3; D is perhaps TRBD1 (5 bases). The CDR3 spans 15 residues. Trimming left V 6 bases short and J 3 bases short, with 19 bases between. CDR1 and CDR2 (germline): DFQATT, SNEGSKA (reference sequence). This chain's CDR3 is CSATLGLLKTDTQYF. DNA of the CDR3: TGCAGTGCAACCTTGGGGCTTCTAAAAACAGATACGCAGTATTTT.

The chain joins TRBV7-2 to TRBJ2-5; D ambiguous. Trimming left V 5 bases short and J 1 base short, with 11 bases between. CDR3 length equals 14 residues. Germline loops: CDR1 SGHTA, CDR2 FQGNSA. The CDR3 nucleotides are TGTGCCAGCAGCCCCCCCCGGCCCCAAGAGACCCAGTACTTC. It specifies CASSPPRPQETQYF.

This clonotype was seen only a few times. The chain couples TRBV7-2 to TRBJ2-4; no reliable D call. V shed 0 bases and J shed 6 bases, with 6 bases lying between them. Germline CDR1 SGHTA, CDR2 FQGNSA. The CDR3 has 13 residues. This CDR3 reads CASSLAGPNIQYF. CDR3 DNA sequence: TGTGCCAGCAGCTTAGCTGGACCAAACATTCAGTACTTC. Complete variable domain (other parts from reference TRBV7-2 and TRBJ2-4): GAGVSQSPSNKVTEKGKDVELRCDPISGHTALYWYRQSLGQGLEFLIYFQGNSAPDKSGLPSDRFSAERTGGSVSTLTIQRTQQEDSAVYLCASSLAGPNIQYFGAGTRLSVL.

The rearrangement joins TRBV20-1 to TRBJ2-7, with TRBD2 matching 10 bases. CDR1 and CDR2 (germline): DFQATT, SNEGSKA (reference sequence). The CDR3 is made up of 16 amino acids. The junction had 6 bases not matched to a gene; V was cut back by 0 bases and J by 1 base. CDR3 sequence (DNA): TGCAGTGCTAGAGAACCTAGCGGGAGCCCGTCCTACGAGCAGTACTTC. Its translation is CSAREPSGSPSYEQYF.

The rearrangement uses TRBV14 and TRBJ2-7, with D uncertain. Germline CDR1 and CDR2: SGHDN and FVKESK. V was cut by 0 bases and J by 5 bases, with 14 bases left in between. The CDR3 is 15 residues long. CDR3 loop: CASSQEMDGADEQYF. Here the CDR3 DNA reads TGTGCCAGCAGCCAAGAGATGGACGGAGCCGACGAGCAGTACTTC.

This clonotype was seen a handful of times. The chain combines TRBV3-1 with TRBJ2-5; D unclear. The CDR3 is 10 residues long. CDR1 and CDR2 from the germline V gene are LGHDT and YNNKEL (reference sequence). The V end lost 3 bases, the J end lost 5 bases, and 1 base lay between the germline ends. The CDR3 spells CASSHETQYF. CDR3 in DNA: TGTGCCAGCAGCCATGAGACCCAGTACTTC.

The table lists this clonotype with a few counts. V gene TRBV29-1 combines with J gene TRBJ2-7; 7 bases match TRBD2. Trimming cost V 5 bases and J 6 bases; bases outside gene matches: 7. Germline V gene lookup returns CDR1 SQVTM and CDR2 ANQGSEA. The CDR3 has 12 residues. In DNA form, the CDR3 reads TGCAGCGTTTGGGGGTCGGGGGGCGAGCAGTACTTC. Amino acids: CSVWGSGGEQYF.

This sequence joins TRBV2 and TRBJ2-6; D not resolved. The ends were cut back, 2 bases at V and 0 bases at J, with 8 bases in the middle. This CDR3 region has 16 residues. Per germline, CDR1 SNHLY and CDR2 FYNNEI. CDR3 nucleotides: TGTGCCAGCAGTGAAACAGCTTACTCTGGGGCCAACGTCCTGACTTTC. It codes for CASSETAYSGANVLTF. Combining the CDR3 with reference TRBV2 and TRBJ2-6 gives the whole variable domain EPEVTQTPSHQVTQMGQEVILRCVPISNHLYFYWYRQILGQKVEFLVSFYNNEISEKSEIFDDQFSVERPDGSNFTLKIRSTKLEDSAMYFCASSETAYSGANVLTFGAGSRLTVL.

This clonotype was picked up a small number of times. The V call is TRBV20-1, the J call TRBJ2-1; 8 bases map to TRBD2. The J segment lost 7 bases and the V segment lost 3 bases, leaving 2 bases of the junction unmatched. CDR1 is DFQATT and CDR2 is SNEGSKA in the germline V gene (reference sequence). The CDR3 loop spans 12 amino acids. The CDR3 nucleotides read TGCAGTGCTAGGGGACTAGGAAATGAGCAGTTCTTC. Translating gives CSARGLGNEQFF.

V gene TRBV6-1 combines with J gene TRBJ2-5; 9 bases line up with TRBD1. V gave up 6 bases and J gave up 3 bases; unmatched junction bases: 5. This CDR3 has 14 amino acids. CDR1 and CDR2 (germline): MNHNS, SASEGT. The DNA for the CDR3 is TGTGCCAGCAGAACAGGGGGCGAAAAAGAGACCCAGTACTTC. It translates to CASRTGGEKETQYF.

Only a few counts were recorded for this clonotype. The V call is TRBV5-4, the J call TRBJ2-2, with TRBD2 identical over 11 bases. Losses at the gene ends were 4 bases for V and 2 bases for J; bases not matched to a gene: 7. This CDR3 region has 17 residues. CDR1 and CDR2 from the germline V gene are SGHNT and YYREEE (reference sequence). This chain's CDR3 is CASSPSGRLGNTGELFF. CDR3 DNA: TGTGCCAGCAGCCCTAGCGGGAGGCTCGGAAACACCGGGGAGCTGTTTTTT.

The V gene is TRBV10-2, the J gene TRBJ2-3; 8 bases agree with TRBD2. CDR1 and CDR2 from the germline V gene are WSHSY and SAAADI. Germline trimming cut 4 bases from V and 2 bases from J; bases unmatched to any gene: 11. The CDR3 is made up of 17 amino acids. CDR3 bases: TGCGCCAGCAGTGGCAGTGGCGTAGCGGGACCCACAGATACGCAGTATTTT. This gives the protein CASSGSGVAGPTDTQYF.

The CDR3 reads CASSLALWGSSYEQYF. The CDR3 bases are TGTGCCAGCAGCTTAGCGCTCTGGGGGAGCTCCTACGAGCAGTACTTC. V is TRBV7-2 and J is TRBJ2-7; D is perhaps TRBD1 or TRBD2 (5 bases each). The CDR3 loop spans 16 amino acids. The germline V gene encodes CDR1 SGHTA and CDR2 FQGNSA. V lost 0 bases and J 0 bases, leaving 12 bases between the germline ends.

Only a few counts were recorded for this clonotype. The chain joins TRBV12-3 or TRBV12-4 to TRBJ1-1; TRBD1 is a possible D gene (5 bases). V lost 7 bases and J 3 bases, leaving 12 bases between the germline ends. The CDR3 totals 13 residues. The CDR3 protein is CASTKDRYTEAFF. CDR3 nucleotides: TGTGCCAGCACTAAAGACAGATACACTGAAGCTTTCTTT.

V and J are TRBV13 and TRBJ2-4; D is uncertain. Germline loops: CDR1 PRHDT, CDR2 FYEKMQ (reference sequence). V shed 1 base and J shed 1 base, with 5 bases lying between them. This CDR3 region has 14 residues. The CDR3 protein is CASSLVVAKNIQYF. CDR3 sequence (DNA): TGTGCCAGCAGCTTAGTGGTTGCCAAAAACATTCAGTACTTC.